The rows below give T cell receptor beta chains drawn from one sample of a study of cytomegalovirus exposure and HLA in healthy donors. TCRdb's table, derived via immunoSEQ multiplex PCR, lists solely in-frame clones and lacks some. This sample yields some 85,000 clones, of which 78% are seen a single time; around 4.6% belongs to the top ten. The specimen sequenced was PBMCs. These receptors all stem from a woman in her 40s in good health and CMV-seropositive. Both conserved end residues are part of each CDR3. The order of the fields is V gene, D gene, clone size, J gene, CDR3 protein, CDR3 DNA. The D gene is left open where the match is weak. Some rows mark clone size as missing; the rest say once, few, many or name a class of expanded clone.

V: TRBV19; D: TRBD1; size: .; J: TRBJ2-2; CDR3: CASSIGGGTGGTTGELFF; DNA: TGTGCCAGTAGTATAGGGGGCGGGACAGGGGGCACCACCGGGGAGCTGTTTTTT
V: TRBV7-6; D: TRBD2; size: .; J: TRBJ2-1; CDR3: CASSSATLAGQGIYNEQFF; DNA: TGTGCCAGCAGCTCCGCTACCCTAGCGGGACAAGGGATATACAATGAGCAGTTCTTC
V: TRBV11-2; D: TRBD1; size: .; J: TRBJ2-7; CDR3: CASSHLAGTGYEQYF; DNA: TGTGCCAGCAGCCATCTCGCCGGGACAGGGTACGAGCAGTACTTC
V: TRBV7-9; D: TRBD2; size: .; J: TRBJ2-7; CDR3: CASSPIGGRSEQYF; DNA: TGTGCCAGCAGCCCCATTGGCGGGAGAAGCGAGCAGTACTTC
V: TRBV14; D: .; size: .; J: TRBJ2-1; CDR3: CASSPPYTRSYNEQFF; DNA: TGTGCCAGCAGCCCTCCATACACCCGATCCTACAATGAGCAGTTCTTC
V: TRBV29-1; D: TRBD2; size: .; J: TRBJ2-1; CDR3: CSVENPGLAGSNEQFF; DNA: TGCAGCGTTGAAAACCCCGGACTAGCGGGTAGCAATGAGCAGTTCTTC
V: TRBV19; D: TRBD1; size: once; J: TRBJ2-7; CDR3: CASSIQGAGYEQYF; DNA: TGTGCCAGTAGTATACAGGGGGCCGGTTACGAGCAGTACTTC
V: TRBV30; D: TRBD1; size: .; J: TRBJ2-3; CDR3: CAWSPGGASTSADTQYF; DNA: TGTGCCTGGTCCCCAGGGGGCGCCTCTACTTCGGCAGATACGCAGTATTTT
V: TRBV7-9; D: .; size: .; J: TRBJ1-4; CDR3: CASSLSDEKLFF; DNA: TGTGCCAGCAGCCTAAGTGATGAAAAACTGTTTTTT
V: TRBV7-9; D: .; size: .; J: TRBJ2-2; CDR3: CSSSPGFKTGELFF; DNA: TGTTCCAGCAGCCCAGGGTTTAAGACCGGGGAGCTGTTTTTT
V: TRBV6-1; D: TRBD2; size: .; J: TRBJ2-1; CDR3: CASSEARAGGSEQFF; DNA: TGTGCCAGCAGTGAAGCGAGGGCCGGCGGGAGTGAGCAGTTCTTC
V: TRBV18; D: .; size: .; J: TRBJ2-1; CDR3: CASSLRGVDNEQFF; DNA: TGTGCCAGCTCCCTAAGAGGAGTGGACAATGAGCAGTTCTTC
V: TRBV2; D: TRBD1; size: .; J: TRBJ2-5; CDR3: CASKFGTGYPSQETQYF; DNA: TGTGCCAGCAAGTTCGGGACAGGGTACCCCTCCCAAGAGACCCAGTACTTC
V: TRBV30; D: .; size: .; J: TRBJ2-7; CDR3: CAWRTDFGHYF; DNA: TGTGCCTGGAGGACGGACTTCGGGCACTACTTC
V: TRBV15; D: TRBD2; size: .; J: TRBJ2-1; CDR3: CATSRGFPGLAGDEQFF; DNA: TGTGCCACCAGCAGAGGCTTCCCGGGACTAGCAGGGGATGAGCAGTTCTTC
V: TRBV13; D: .; size: .; J: TRBJ1-2; CDR3: CASSLAGDGNYGYTF; DNA: TGTGCCAGCAGCTTAGCAGGGGATGGGAACTATGGCTACACCTTC
V: TRBV4-1; D: .; size: .; J: TRBJ1-5; CDR3: CASSPLVGSNQPQHF; DNA: TGCGCCAGCAGCCCGTTGGTCGGGAGTAATCAGCCCCAGCATTTT
V: TRBV7-9; D: .; size: .; J: TRBJ2-3; CDR3: CASSWGGGRVDTQYF; DNA: TGTGCCAGCAGTTGGGGGGGCGGGAGAGTGGATACGCAGTATTTT
V: TRBV6-6; D: .; size: .; J: TRBJ2-7; CDR3: CASSPDPSSSYEQYF; DNA: TGTGCCAGCAGTCCAGACCCCTCTAGCAGCTACGAGCAGTACTTC
V: TRBV19; D: TRBD1; size: .; J: TRBJ2-2; CDR3: CASSTPMDRLRTGELFF; DNA: TGTGCCAGTAGTACCCCCATGGACAGGCTGCGCACCGGGGAGCTGTTTTTT
V: TRBV6-4; D: TRBD2; size: .; J: TRBJ2-1; CDR3: CASSAGTSGPGYNEQFF; DNA: TGTGCCAGCAGCGCCGGGACTAGCGGGCCTGGCTACAATGAGCAGTTCTTC
V: TRBV5-6; D: TRBD1; size: .; J: TRBJ2-2; CDR3: CASSLGTGGLFF; DNA: TGTGCCAGCAGCTTGGGGACAGGCGGGCTGTTTTTT
V: TRBV9; D: .; size: .; J: TRBJ1-3; CDR3: CASSNQATTGNTIYF; DNA: TGTGCCAGCAGTAATCAAGCCACCACTGGAAACACCATATATTTT
V: TRBV27; D: .; size: .; J: TRBJ1-1; CDR3: CASGLQENTEAFF; DNA: TGTGCCAGCGGACTACAGGAAAACACTGAAGCTTTCTTT
V: TRBV30; D: .; size: .; J: TRBJ1-2; CDR3: CAWSRQLPRYTF; DNA: TGTGCCTGGAGTAGACAGCTCCCCCGCTACACCTTC